This TCR beta chain was recovered during a study of T cells after yellow fever vaccination. Regarding the study as a whole: The secondary response was weaker but peaked faster, day 5 versus 15.

There are 14 residues in the CDR3. J gave up 3 bases and V 7 bases, and 6 bases lay outside the gene matches. At least ten counts were recorded for this clonotype. Its specificity is unknown. Conversion of TCR transcripts into cDNA relied on 5'RACE template switching, which added a universal primer site and UMIs. TCRdb redid the calling of the 5' RACE reads with MiXCR, one entry per CDR3 protein. Of more than 200,000 distinct CDR3 sequences detected, more than 3.5% appear once; the ten largest clones hold 15% to 20%. The V and J genes are TRBV12-3 or TRBV12-4 and TRBJ2-7; 10 nucleotides match TRBD1. The clonotype was recovered from a young man who received the YFV17D yellow fever vaccine. Sequences were derived from PBMCs, sampled 15 days after the yellow fever booster vaccination. CDR3 residues: CASKWGQGFYEQYF. The CDR3 DNA is TGTGCCAGCAAATGGGGACAGGGGTTCTACGAGCAGTACTTC.